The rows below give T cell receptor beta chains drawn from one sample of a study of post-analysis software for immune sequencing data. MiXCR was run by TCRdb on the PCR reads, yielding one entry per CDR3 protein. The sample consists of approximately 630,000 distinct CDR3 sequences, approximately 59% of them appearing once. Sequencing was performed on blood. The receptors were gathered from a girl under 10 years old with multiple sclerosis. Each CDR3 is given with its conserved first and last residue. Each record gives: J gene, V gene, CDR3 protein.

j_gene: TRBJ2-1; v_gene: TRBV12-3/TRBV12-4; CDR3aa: CASNDGAYNEQFF
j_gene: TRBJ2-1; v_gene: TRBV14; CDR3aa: CASSQGGASGRAPYNEQFF
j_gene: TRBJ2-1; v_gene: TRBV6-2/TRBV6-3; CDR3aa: CASGITDPFYNEQFF
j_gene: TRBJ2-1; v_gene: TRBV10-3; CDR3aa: CAISGRTSGRRVNEQFF
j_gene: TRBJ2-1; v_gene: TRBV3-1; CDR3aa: CASSHHLAGVGLDEQFF
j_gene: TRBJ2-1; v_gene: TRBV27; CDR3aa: CASSLRPGSYNEQFF
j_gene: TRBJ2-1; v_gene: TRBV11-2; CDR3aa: CASRAIDRRAYNEQFF
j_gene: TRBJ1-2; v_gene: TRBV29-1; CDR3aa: CSALTGDDGYTF
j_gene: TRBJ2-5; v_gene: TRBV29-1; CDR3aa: CSYQGVVETQYF
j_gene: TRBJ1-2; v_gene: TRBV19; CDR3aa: CASSIRREANYGYTF
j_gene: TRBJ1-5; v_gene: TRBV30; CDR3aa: CAWSEGLDQPQHF
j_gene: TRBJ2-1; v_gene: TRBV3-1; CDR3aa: CASSQVGGDEQFF
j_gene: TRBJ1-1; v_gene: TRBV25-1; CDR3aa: CASRHGQGYDEAFF
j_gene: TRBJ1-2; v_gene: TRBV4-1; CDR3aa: CASSQDNAGGSFFGYTF
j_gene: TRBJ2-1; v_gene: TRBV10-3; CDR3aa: CAISGGPTSGRATTSYNEQFF
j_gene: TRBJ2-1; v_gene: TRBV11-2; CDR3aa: CASSLGRGGRNEQFF
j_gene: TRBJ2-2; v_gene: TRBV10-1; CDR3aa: CASSEGQGLLQNTGELFF
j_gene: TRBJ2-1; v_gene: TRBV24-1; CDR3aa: CATSDRGESYNEQFF
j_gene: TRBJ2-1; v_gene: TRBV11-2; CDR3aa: CASSLGRGGIDEQFF
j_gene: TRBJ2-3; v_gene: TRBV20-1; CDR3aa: CSARGLASTDTQYF
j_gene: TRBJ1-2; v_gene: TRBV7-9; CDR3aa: CASSSLLGGYTF
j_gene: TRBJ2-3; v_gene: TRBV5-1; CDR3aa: CASSPRGVLSTDTQYF
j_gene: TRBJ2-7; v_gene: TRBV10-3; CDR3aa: CAVSLTGNAGEQYF
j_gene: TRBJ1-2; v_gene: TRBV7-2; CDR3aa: CASSLVGVGGYTF
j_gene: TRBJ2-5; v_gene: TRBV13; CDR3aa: CASSRRDRGETQYF
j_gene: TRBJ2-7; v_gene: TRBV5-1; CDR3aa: CASSQFQGTYEQYF
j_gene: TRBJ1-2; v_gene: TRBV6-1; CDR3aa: CASSESLGQYLRGYTF
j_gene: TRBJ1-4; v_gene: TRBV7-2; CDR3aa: CASIGTGEEKLFF
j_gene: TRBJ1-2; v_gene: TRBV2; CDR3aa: CASSWGDRINYGYTF
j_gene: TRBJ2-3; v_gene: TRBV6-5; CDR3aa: CASSSPGTITQYF
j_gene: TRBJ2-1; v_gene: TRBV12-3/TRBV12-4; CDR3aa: CASSFLSISIGEQFF
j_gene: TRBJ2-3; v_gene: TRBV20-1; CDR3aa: CSAAGQGADTQYF
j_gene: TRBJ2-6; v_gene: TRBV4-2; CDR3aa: CASSKVGLSGANVLTF
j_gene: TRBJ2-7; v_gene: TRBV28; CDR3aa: CASSLTSALSYEQYF
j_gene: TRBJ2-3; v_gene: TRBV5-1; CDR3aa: CASSFDIQWYF
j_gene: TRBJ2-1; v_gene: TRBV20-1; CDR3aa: CSAPGQGAYNEQFF
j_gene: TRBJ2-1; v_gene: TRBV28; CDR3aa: CASSWGYSYNEQFF
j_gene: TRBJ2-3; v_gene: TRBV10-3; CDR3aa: CAISEGQGRPDTQYF
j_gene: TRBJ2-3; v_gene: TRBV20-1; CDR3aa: CSATTTSTDTQYF
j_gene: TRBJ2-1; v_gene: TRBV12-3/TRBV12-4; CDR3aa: CASSPEQVSSYNEQFF
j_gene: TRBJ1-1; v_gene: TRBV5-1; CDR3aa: CASRPVGGPYTEAFF
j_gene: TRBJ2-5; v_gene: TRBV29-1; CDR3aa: CSVETSGPGTQYF
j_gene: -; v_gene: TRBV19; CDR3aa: CASADGSYEQYF
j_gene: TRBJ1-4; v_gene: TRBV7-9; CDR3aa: CASSSPGQQNEKLFF
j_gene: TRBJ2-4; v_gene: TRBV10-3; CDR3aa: CAISEYLAKNIQYF